This T cell receptor (beta chain) comes out of a study of blood T cell repertoires in COVID-19 (dated by TCRdb to 2018 to 2021). Notes on the research overall: Samples covering the acute and convalescent phases of COVID-19 were provided by collaborators in the United States, Italy and Spain. The prospective study material was composed of cDNA or gDNA derived from T cells, B-cell-depleted T cells, or PBMCs. Samples were obtained from the ongoing ImmuneRACE study (first 160 participants) and from approximately 1,200 subjects provided by 6 global collaborators. Sample metadata almost always included a de-identified subject ID, COVID-19 status, age in years and sex. Subjects who had been exposed to COVID-19, were actively infected with it, or had recovered from it provided the deeply sampled blood TCRbeta repertoires that made up the dataset. Where HLA class I and class II types were available, the types were taken from metadata supplied by the sample provider, not from assay-based typing. The repertoires were made available in a free public database intended to serve as a resource for research on the immune response to SARS-CoV-2. Broader findings and caveats from the paper: Clinical and demographic metadata were provided uncurated, with the amount varying by source and participant.

This clone was seen only a few times. Which antigen it targets is not known. No per-base quality is available; no much larger clone lies one base away. The collaborating institutions used their own protocols to collect whole blood in K2EDTA tubes. For TCRbeta analysis, collaborators shipped samples as frozen whole blood, isolated PBMCs, or DNA extracted from either of those sample types. The immunoSEQ Assay, a bias-controlled multiplex PCR, was used to amplify TCRbeta CDR3 regions from genomic DNA. Concerning the study's data processing: The number of nucleated cells in each sample was estimated by amplification of reference gene primers within the assay. To quantify the absolute abundance of each unique TCRbeta CDR3 rearrangement, sequence reads were collapsed and filtered. For each sample, productive Simpson clonality was calculated by taking the square root of Simpson's diversity index across productive rearrangements. TCRdb took over this immuneACCESS table, retaining in-frame rearrangements with V and J assigned. Such tables are incomplete; in checked studies, under half of the missing clones stem from an unresolved V gene, and the remainder is unexplained. V and J calls plus clone size are reproduced from that table; the DNA served to infer D and trimming. This sample holds more than 85,000 clones; about 90% were observed only once. Clones ranked in the top ten supply approximately 5% of the sample.

Cut back by 1 base and 4 bases, the V and J ends lie 16 bases apart. From a lookup of the germline V gene, CDR1 and CDR2 are MNHEY and SVGEGT. The CDR3, cysteine through phenylalanine, is 17 amino acids long. Only the CDR3 DNA stays, 51 bases, in frame from base 1. The TCR sequence derives from an older man with acute or convalescent COVID-19. Sequencing input: peripheral blood. This chain joins TRBV6-2 or TRBV6-3 to TRBJ2-2; possibly the D gene is TRBD1, per 7 matching bases. In nucleotide form, the sequence is TGTGCCAGCAGTTACTGGAGGGGGCCGAGTGGCACCGGGGAGCTGTTTTTT. The translation is CASSYWRGPSGTGELFF.